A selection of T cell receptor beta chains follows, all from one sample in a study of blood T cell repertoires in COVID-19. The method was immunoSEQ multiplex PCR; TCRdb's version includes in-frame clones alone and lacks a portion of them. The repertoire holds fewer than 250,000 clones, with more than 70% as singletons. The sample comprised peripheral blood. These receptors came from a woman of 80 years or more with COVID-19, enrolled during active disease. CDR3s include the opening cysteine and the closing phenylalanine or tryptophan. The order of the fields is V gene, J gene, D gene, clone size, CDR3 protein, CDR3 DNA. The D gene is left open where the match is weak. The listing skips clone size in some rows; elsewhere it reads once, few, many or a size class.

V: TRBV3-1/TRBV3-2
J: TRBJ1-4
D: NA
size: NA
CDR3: CASSPGQSTNEKLFF
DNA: TGTGCCAGCAGCCCCGGACAGAGTACTAATGAAAAACTGTTTTTT

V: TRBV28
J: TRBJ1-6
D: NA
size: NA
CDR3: CASSLKGGTNSPLHF
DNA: TGTGCCAGCAGTTTAAAGGGCGGGACTAATTCACCCCTCCACTTT

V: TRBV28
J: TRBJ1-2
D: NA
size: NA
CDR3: CASSLTGFQSNYGYTF
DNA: TGTGCCAGCAGTTTAACAGGGTTTCAATCTAACTATGGCTACACCTTC

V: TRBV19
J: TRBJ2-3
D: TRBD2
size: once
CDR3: CASSEASGVADTQYF
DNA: TGTGCCAGTAGTGAAGCTAGCGGGGTAGCAGATACGCAGTATTTT

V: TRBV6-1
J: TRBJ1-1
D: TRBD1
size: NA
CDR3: CASSDPPRTGGYTEAFF
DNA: TGTGCCAGCAGTGACCCTCCTAGGACAGGGGGCTACACTGAAGCTTTCTTT

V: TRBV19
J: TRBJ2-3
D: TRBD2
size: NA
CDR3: CASSNWGGGPDTQYF
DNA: TGTGCCAGTAGTAATTGGGGCGGGGGGCCAGATACGCAGTATTTT

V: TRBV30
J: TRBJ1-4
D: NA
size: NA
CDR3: CAWTHINNEKLFF
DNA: TGTGCCTGGACACACATTAACAATGAAAAACTGTTTTTT

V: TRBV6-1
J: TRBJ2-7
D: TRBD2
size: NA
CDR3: CASSEGTSGRGGQYF
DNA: TGTGCCAGCAGTGAGGGGACTAGCGGGCGAGGAGGGCAGTACTTC

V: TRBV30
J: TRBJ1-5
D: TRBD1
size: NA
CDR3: CAWSVRTGRFYSNQPQHF
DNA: TGTGCCTGGAGTGTAAGGACAGGGCGGTTTTATAGCAATCAGCCCCAGCATTTT

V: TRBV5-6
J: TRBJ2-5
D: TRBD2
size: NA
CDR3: CASSLWLAGGPGETQYF
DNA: TGTGCCAGCAGCTTGTGGCTAGCGGGGGGGCCGGGAGAGACCCAGTACTTC

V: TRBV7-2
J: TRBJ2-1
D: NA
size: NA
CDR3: CASSGPGKGGTYNEQFF
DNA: TGTGCCAGCAGCGGCCCAGGGAAGGGGGGGACCTACAATGAGCAGTTCTTC

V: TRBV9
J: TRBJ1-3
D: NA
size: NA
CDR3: CASSVAAGEPGNTIYF
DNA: TGTGCCAGCAGCGTAGCGGCAGGGGAACCTGGAAACACCATATATTTT

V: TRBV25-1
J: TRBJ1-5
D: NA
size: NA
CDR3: CASSGQFNQPQHF
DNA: TGTGCCAGCAGTGGTCAGTTTAATCAGCCCCAGCATTTT

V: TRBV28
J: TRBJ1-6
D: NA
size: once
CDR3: CASRPEVTPLHF
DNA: TGTGCCAGCAGACCAGAGGTAACACCCCTCCACTTT

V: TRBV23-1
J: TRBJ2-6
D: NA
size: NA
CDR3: CASSLKRRPPGANVLTF
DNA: TGCGCCAGCAGTCTAAAGCGGAGACCTCCTGGGGCCAACGTCCTGACTTTC

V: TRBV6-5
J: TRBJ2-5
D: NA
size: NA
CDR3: CASSSAEETQYF
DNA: TGTGCCAGCAGTTCAGCGGAAGAGACCCAGTACTTC

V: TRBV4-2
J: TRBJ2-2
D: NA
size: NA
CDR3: CASSQARWLFF
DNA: TGTGCCAGCAGCCAGGCCAGGTGGCTGTTTTTT

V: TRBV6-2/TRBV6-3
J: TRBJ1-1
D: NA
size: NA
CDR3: CASSSLFGATEAFF
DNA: TGTGCCAGCAGTTCCCTCTTTGGGGCCACTGAAGCTTTCTTT

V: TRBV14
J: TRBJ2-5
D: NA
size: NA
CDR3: CASSQVAGWETQYF
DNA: TGTGCCAGCAGCCAAGTTGCGGGGTGGGAGACCCAGTACTTC

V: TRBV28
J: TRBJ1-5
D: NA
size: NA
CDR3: CASSFRRTGQPQHF
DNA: TGTGCCAGCAGTTTCCGTCGCACGGGTCAGCCCCAGCATTTT

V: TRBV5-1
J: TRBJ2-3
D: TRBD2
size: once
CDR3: CASSLIGTSGGQLTDTQYF
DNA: TGCGCCAGCAGCTTGATTGGGACTAGCGGGGGACAACTCACAGATACGCAGTATTTT

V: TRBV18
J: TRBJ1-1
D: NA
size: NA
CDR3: CASSPRELIMNTEAFF
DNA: TGTGCCAGCTCCCCAAGGGAGTTGATTATGAACACTGAAGCTTTCTTT